This T cell receptor (beta chain) emerged from a study of CD8 T cells in ankylosing spondylitis. Findings and caveats of the study: Peripheral blood samples showed relatively rare disease-linked clones, and these clones were CD8+. Blood of patients with ankylosing spondylitis appeared to be characterized by a TCR beta motif of seven or eight highly homologous variants. Existing reports had already noted some motif variants in reactive arthritis synovial fluid and blood.

V was trimmed by 3 bases and J by 6 bases, leaving 15 bases between them. The CDR3 loop spans 14 amino acids. Germline CDR1 is LNHNV and CDR2 is YYDKDF (reference sequence). A few counts support this clonotype. What it binds is unknown. With molecular barcodes, quantitative 5'-RACE was used to make the TCR beta libraries. TCRdb processed the 5' RACE reads anew with MiXCR; each CDR3 protein has one entry. In the table there are 230,000 or so distinct CDR3 sequences, 18% of which are singletons. The chain joins TRBV15 to TRBJ2-7, with a tentative D call TRBD1 (6 bases). This TCR derives from a male donor with ankylosing spondylitis or in good health (not recorded which). Sequencing input: blood, either unsorted or a sorted T cell fraction (not recorded which). CDR3 nucleotides: TGTGCCACCAGCAGCAAGGGGGAAACGAGCGAGCAGTACTTC. Translation gives CATSSKGETSEQYF.